The clone carrying this T cell receptor (beta chain) showed up just once. The data are from a study of blood T cell repertoires in COVID-19. Germline-derived CDR1 and CDR2 are GTSNPN and SVGIG (reference sequence). CDR3 length: 15 amino acids. With 1 base clipped from V and 4 bases from J, the junction kept 7 bases outside the gene matches. In the original processing: Estimation of nucleated cell counts relied on the amplification of reference gene primers. Clones were read by immunoSEQ multiplex PCR, and TCRdb kept only the in-frame ones, dropping some. The DNA was the basis for D and trimming; V, J and clone size are from that table. Of some 160,000 clones listed, roughly 77% were seen once; the top ten hold around 6.3%.

The source is a man between 70 and 80 years old with active or convalescent COVID-19. The chain employs TRBV30 and TRBJ2-3; 8 nucleotides agree with TRBD2. Sequenced material: peripheral blood. CDR3 in amino acids: CAWSATGGAADTQYF. The DNA of the CDR3 is TGTGCCTGGAGTGCCACGGGGGGGGCGGCAGATACGCAGTATTTT.